Listed below are T cell receptor beta chains from one sample, sequenced in a study of Graves' ophthalmopathy and Graves' hyperthyroidism. Using its own MiXCR run on the multiplex PCR reads, TCRdb lists one record per CDR3 protein. The sample contains 620,000 or so distinct CDR3 sequences, 20% to 25% of which appear only once. The source material was peripheral blood. These receptors came from a woman aged 18-29 years with stable Graves' hyperthyroidism. Some clones in this sample may be carry-over from other donors' samples. The CDR3 runs from the conserved cysteine through the conserved F or W. D genes are given only for firm matches. Clone size is not always given. Where it is, it says once, few, many or a class for expanded clones.

D: TRBD1; V: TRBV18; J: TRBJ1-2; size: -; length: 13; CDR3: CASSPLQGGHYTF; DNA: TGTGCCAGCTCACCCCTCCAAGGGGGCCACTACACCTTC
D: -; V: TRBV29-1; J: TRBJ2-7; size: many; length: 13; CDR3: CSVVRRDNYEQYF; DNA: TGCAGCGTCGTACGACGGGACAACTACGAGCAGTACTTC
D: -; V: TRBV28; J: TRBJ2-7; size: -; length: 11; CDR3: CASGGRAEQYF; DNA: TGTGCCAGCGGGGGGCGGGCCGAGCAGTACTTC
D: TRBD1; V: TRBV4-1; J: TRBJ1-1; size: -; length: 17; CDR3: CASSQESGTGRHTEAFF; DNA: TGCGCCAGCAGCCAGGAATCCGGGACAGGCCGGCACACTGAAGCTTTCTTT
D: TRBD1; V: TRBV20-1; J: TRBJ2-7; size: many; length: 14; CDR3: CSARDSQGTYEQYF; DNA: TGCAGTGCTAGAGATTCACAGGGGACATACGAGCAGTACTTC
D: TRBD1; V: TRBV6-1; J: TRBJ2-7; size: -; length: 16; CDR3: CASSRGDRGIPYEQYF; DNA: TGTGCCAGCAGTCGTGGGGACAGGGGGATACCCTACGAGCAGTACTTC
D: -; V: TRBV27; J: TRBJ1-5; size: many; length: 14; CDR3: CASRDTGLNQPQHF; DNA: TGTGCCAGCAGGGACACCGGGCTTAATCAGCCCCAGCATTTT
D: -; V: TRBV20-1; J: TRBJ2-5; size: once; length: 11; CDR3: CSGGRDETQYF; DNA: TGCAGTGGTGGGCGGGACGAGACCCAGTACTTC
D: TRBD1; V: TRBV19; J: TRBJ1-1; size: -; length: 16; CDR3: CASNPTGGPSRTEAFF; DNA: TGTGCCAGTAACCCAACAGGGGGCCCATCCCGGACTGAAGCTTTCTTT
D: -; V: TRBV6-1; J: TRBJ1-5; size: -; length: 15; CDR3: CASSPVPRGDQPQHF; DNA: TGTGCCAGCAGTCCGGTCCCTCGGGGGGATCAGCCCCAGCATTTT
D: TRBD1; V: TRBV7-3; J: TRBJ1-1; size: few; length: 15; CDR3: CASSYQGQGNTEAFF; DNA: TGTGCCAGCAGCTACCAGGGACAGGGGAACACTGAAGCTTTCTTT
D: TRBD1; V: TRBV6-5; J: TRBJ1-1; size: many; length: 15; CDR3: CASSYGTVLNTEAFF; DNA: TGTGCCAGCAGTTACGGGACAGTCCTGAACACTGAAGCTTTCTTT
D: TRBD1; V: TRBV12-3/TRBV12-4; J: TRBJ2-7; size: many; length: 15; CDR3: CASSPGQGEPYEQYF; DNA: TGTGCCAGCAGTCCTGGACAGGGGGAACCCTACGAGCAGTACTTC
D: -; V: TRBV4-1; J: TRBJ1-3; size: few; length: 14; CDR3: CASSQDLVDNTIYF; DNA: TGCGCCAGCAGCCAAGATCTTGTGGACAACACCATATATTTT
D: TRBD2; V: TRBV12-3/TRBV12-4; J: TRBJ2-7; size: once; length: 16; CDR3: CASSGHGTSGGYEQYF; DNA: TGTGCCAGCAGTGGACACGGGACTAGCGGGGGCTACGAGCAGTACTTC
D: -; V: TRBV7-9; J: TRBJ2-4; size: -; length: 11; CDR3: CAGGTKNIQYF; DNA: TGTGCCGGGGGGACCAAAAACATTCAGTACTTC
D: TRBD1; V: TRBV6-1; J: TRBJ2-7; size: -; length: 16; CDR3: CASSAVPGQGSGEQYF; DNA: TGTGCCAGCAGTGCAGTCCCGGGACAGGGGTCGGGCGAGCAGTACTTC
D: TRBD1; V: TRBV6-1; J: TRBJ1-5; size: -; length: 16; CDR3: CASSEDWTGFNQPQHF; DNA: TGTGCCAGCAGTGAAGATTGGACAGGTTTCAATCAGCCCCAGCATTTT
D: TRBD2; V: TRBV7-2; J: TRBJ2-5; size: many; length: 13; CDR3: CASSPPTSGVLYF; DNA: TGTGCCAGCAGCCCCCCGACTAGCGGGGTCCTGTACTTC
D: -; V: TRBV12-5; J: TRBJ2-2; size: many; length: 18; CDR3: CASGLVRGNGASTGELFF; DNA: TGTGCTAGTGGTTTGGTACGAGGAAACGGGGCGAGCACCGGGGAGCTGTTTTTT
D: -; V: TRBV6-5; J: TRBJ1-1; size: many; length: 15; CDR3: CASTFRPQGNTEAFF; DNA: TGTGCCAGCACCTTTCGACCACAGGGGAACACTGAAGCTTTCTTT
D: -; V: TRBV10-1; J: TRBJ1-5; size: many; length: 13; CDR3: CASSDGFGQPQHF; DNA: TGCGCCAGCTCGGACGGGTTTGGACAGCCCCAGCATTTT
D: TRBD1; V: TRBV28; J: TRBJ1-5; size: -; length: 16; CDR3: CASSYIDRAVNQPQHF; DNA: TGTGCCAGCAGTTACATCGACAGGGCGGTCAATCAGCCCCAGCATTTT
D: -; V: TRBV5-1; J: TRBJ2-7; size: many; length: 16; CDR3: CASSFGWGTSSYEQYF; DNA: TGCGCCAGCAGCTTCGGGTGGGGCACAAGCTCCTACGAGCAGTACTTC
D: TRBD1; V: TRBV27; J: TRBJ2-1; size: -; length: 19; CDR3: CASEILLLLTGGTYNEQFF; DNA: TGTGCCAGCGAGATTCTACTCCTCTTGACAGGGGGAACCTACAATGAGCAGTTCTTC
D: TRBD1; V: TRBV28; J: TRBJ1-6; size: many; length: 14; CDR3: CASSEGTGESPLHF; DNA: TGTGCCAGCAGCGAAGGGACAGGGGAATCACCCCTCCACTTT
D: -; V: TRBV6-2/TRBV6-3; J: TRBJ1-5; size: many; length: 14; CDR3: CASTHDGGNQPQHF; DNA: TGTGCCAGCACCCACGACGGAGGCAATCAGCCCCAGCATTTT
D: TRBD1; V: TRBV6-1; J: TRBJ2-5; size: many; length: 16; CDR3: CASSQPGQGGTETQYF; DNA: TGTGCCAGCAGCCAACCGGGACAGGGGGGTACGGAGACCCAGTACTTC